A selection of T cell receptor beta chains follows, all from one sample in a study of blood T cells in healthy people across ages. TCRdb processed the 5' RACE reads anew with MiXCR; each CDR3 protein has one entry. The table lists hundreds of thousands of distinct CDR3 sequences, about 62% of them singletons. Sequenced input: blood. Receptors originate from a man aged 25 to 45 in good health. CDR3s include the opening cysteine and the closing phenylalanine or tryptophan. Each record gives: V gene, J gene, D gene, CDR3 protein. D genes are given only for firm matches.

>TRBV20-1|TRBJ2-7|NA
CSASFSRLRFEQYF
>TRBV20-1|TRBJ1-2|NA
CSARDERTRSLNYGYTF
>TRBV20-1|TRBJ2-1|NA
CSAVGADYNEQFF
>TRBV30|TRBJ1-2|NA
CAWRPRGGYGYTF
>TRBV25-1|TRBJ2-7|TRBD2
CASSELPGLAGGRGEQYF
>TRBV7-2|TRBJ2-3|TRBD2
CASSSGGVSTDTQYF
>TRBV12-3/TRBV12-4|TRBJ1-2|NA
CASSLQGLRGGGYTF
>TRBV28|TRBJ1-1|NA
CASTGFSGYTEAFF
>TRBV20-1|TRBJ2-5|NA
CSARRIERRLQETQYF
>TRBV7-8|TRBJ2-1|TRBD2
CASSPGRSGRNEQFF
>TRBV20-1|NA|NA
CSASSGGMTYEQYF
>TRBV9|TRBJ2-7|NA
CASSVVAGSMYEQYF
>TRBV20-1|TRBJ2-4|NA
CSARTIDLAKNIRYF
>TRBV20-1|TRBJ2-7|TRBD2
CSASLGLAGGLYEQYF
>TRBV20-1|TRBJ2-3|TRBD2
CSTSTTSGRALVTDTQYF
>TRBV21-1|TRBJ2-7|NA
CASSKGVRGLPYEQYF
>TRBV15|TRBJ1-5|NA
CATSRERENQPQHF
>TRBV2|TRBJ2-3|TRBD2
CASSESSGRTDTQYF
>TRBV29-1|TRBJ1-5|NA
CSASDSNQPQHF
>TRBV30|TRBJ2-7|TRBD1
CAWSRGQVTYEQYF
>TRBV7-6|TRBJ1-1|TRBD1
CASSPTGTLSEAFF
>TRBV7-2|TRBJ2-3|TRBD2
CASSFFPGLAGANTDTQYF
>TRBV7-9|TRBJ2-1|NA
CASSNSASGSSYNEQFF
>TRBV7-6|TRBJ1-2|NA
CASSLGGINGYTF
>TRBV13|TRBJ2-2|TRBD2
CASSWSGGGPTGELFF
>TRBV28|TRBJ2-5|TRBD2
CASSLIGAGGQETQYF
>TRBV6-1|TRBJ2-5|NA
CASSAQDTGRETQYF
>TRBV5-1|TRBJ1-2|NA
CASSLETVYGYTF
>TRBV6-5|NA|TRBD1
CASRRTGRENEQYF
>TRBV11-2|TRBJ2-1|NA
CASSLERGTTSAYNEQFF
>TRBV20-1|TRBJ2-4|NA
CSAQEGKSKNIQYF
>TRBV19|TRBJ1-5|NA
CASSKQGQINQPQHF
>TRBV5-1|NA|TRBD1
CASSAPDRGPREQYF
>TRBV4-2|TRBJ2-5|TRBD2
CASSQVTAAGGMEIQYF
>TRBV4-2|TRBJ2-7|TRBD2
CASSLRLADSSYEQYF
>TRBV25-1|NA|NA
CASSDPGGPPYEQYF
>TRBV9|TRBJ2-5|NA
CASSVGDTQETQYF
>TRBV18|TRBJ1-4|NA
CASSQDTNLEKLFF
>TRBV2|NA|NA
CAGSSGDGGETQYF
>TRBV24-1|TRBJ2-1|NA
CATSGPPWDEQFF